This T cell receptor (beta chain) was sequenced in a study of blood T cell repertoires in COVID-19. Looking at the study overall: Acute and convalescent COVID-19 samples came from the United States, Italy and Spain.

The CDR3 totals 15 residues. Trimming cost V 6 bases and J 4 bases; bases outside gene matches: 7. Germline lookup yields CDR1 LNHDA and CDR2 SQIVND (reference sequence). Per the authors' pipeline: Nucleated cell number was recorded as an estimate derived from reference gene primer amplification. The table came from immunoSEQ multiplex PCR; TCRdb's copy has only in-frame clones and leaves some out. From that table come the V and J calls and clone size; the DNA was used to work out D and trimming. The table records around 180,000 clones, about 81% of them present only once. Sequencing was carried out using peripheral blood. This rearrangement joins TRBV19 to TRBJ2-2, with TRBD1 identical over 8 bases. The TCR originated in an elderly woman with COVID-19, enrolled during active disease. The CDR3 loop reads CASRKTGVGTGELFF. CDR3 in DNA: TGTGCCAGTAGAAAGACAGGGGTGGGCACCGGGGAGCTGTTTTTT.